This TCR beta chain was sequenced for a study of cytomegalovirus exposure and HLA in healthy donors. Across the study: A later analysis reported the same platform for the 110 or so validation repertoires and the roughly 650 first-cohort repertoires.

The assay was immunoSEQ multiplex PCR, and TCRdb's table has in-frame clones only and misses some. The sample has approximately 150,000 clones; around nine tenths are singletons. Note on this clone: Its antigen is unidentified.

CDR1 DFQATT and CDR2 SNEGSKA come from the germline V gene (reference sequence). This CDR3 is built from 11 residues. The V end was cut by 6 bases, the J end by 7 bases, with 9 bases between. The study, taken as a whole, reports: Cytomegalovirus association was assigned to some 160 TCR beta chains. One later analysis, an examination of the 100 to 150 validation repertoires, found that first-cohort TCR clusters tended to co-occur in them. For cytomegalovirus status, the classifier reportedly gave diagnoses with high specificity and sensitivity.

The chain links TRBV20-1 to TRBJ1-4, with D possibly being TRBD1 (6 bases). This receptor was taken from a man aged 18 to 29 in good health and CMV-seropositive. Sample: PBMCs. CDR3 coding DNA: TGCAGTGCCCAGGGGACTGAAAAACTGTTTTTT. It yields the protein CSAQGTEKLFF.